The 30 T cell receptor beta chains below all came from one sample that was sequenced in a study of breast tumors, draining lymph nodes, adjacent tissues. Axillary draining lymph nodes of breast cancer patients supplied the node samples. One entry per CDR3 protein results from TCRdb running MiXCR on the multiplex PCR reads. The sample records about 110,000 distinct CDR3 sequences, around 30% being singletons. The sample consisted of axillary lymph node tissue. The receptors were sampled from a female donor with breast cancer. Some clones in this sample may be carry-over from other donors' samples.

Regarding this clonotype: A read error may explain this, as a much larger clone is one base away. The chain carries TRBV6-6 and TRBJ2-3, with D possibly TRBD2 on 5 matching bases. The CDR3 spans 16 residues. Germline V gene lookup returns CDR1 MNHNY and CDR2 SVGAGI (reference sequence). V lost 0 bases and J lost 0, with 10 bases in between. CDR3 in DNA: TGTGCCAGCAGTTACTCGCACCGGGGAAGCACAGATACGCAGTATTTT. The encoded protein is CASSYSHRGSTDTQYF.

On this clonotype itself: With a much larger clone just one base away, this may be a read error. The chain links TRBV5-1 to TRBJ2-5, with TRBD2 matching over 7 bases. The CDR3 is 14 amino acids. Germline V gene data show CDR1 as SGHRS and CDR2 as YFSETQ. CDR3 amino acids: CASTWGGSQDTQYF. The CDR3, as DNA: TGCGCCAGCACCTGGGGGGGGTCCCAAGACACCCAGTACTTC.

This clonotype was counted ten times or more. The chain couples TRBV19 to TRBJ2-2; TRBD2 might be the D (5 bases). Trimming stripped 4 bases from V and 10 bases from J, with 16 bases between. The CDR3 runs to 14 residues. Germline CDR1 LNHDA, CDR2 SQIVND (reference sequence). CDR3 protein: CASSTGIRPVELFF. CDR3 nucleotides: TGTGCCAGTAGTACCGGGATTCGGCCCGTGGAGCTGTTTTTT. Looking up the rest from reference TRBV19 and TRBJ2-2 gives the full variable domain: DGGITQSPKYLFRKEGQNVTLSCEQNLNHDAMYWYRQDPGQGLRLIYYSQIVNDFQKGDIAEGYSVSREKKESFPLTVTSAQKNPTAFYLCASSTGIRPVELFFGEGSRLTVL.

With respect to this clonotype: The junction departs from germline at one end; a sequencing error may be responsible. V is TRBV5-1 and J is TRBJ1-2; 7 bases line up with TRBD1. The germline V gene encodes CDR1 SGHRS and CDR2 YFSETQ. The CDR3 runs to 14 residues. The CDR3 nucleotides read TGCGCCAGCAGCTTTTCAGGGGGTCACTACGGCTACACCTTC. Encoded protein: CASSFSGGHYGYTF.

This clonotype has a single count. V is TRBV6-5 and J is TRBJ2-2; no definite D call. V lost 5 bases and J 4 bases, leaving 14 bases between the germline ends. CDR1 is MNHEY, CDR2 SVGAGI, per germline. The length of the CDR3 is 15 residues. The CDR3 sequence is CASSHGVISTGELFF. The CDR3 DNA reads TGTGCCAGCAGTCACGGTGTCATAAGCACCGGGGAGCTGTTTTTT.

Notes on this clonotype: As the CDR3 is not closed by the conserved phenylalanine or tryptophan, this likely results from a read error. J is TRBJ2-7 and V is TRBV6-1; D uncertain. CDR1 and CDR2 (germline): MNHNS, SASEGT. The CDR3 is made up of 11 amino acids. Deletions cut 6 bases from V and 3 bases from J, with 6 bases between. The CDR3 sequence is CASSQLYEQYS. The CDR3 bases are TGTGCCAGCAGCCAGCTCTACGAGCAGTACTCC.

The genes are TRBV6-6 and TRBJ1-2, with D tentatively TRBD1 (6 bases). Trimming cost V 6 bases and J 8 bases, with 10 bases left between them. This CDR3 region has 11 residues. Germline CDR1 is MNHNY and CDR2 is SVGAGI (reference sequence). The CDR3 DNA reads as TGTGCCAGCAGGGCAGGGGAGGGCTACACCTTC. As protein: CASRAGEGYTF.

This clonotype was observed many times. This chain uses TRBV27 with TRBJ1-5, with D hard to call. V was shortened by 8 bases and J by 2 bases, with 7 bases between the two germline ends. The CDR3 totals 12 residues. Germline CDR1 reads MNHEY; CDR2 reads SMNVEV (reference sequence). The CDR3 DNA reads TGTGCCAGCGGGAGGGGCAATCAGCCCCAGCATTTT. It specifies CASGRGNQPQHF.

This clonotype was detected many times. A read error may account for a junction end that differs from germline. The DNA for the CDR3 is TGTGCCACCGGAGTTCGGGGGTTCTCCTACAAGCAGTACTTC. This encodes CATGVRGFSYKQYF. The chain joins TRBV5-4 to TRBJ2-7; perhaps TRBD2 as D (6 bases). CDR1 is SGHNT and CDR2 is YYREEE in the germline V gene (reference sequence). The CDR3 sequence is 14 residues long.

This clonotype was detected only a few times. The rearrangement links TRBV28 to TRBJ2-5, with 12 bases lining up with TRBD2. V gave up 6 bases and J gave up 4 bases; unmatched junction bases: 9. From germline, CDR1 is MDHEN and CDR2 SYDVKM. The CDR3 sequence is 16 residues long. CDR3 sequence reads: CASRVLAGGPAETQYF. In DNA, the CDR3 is TGTGCCAGCAGGGTTCTAGCGGGAGGGCCGGCAGAGACCCAGTACTTC.

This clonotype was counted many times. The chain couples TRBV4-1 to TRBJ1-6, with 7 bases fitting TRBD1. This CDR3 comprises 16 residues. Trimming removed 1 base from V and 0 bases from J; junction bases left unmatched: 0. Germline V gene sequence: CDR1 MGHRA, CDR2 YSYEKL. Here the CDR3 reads CASSQGQGSYNSPLHF. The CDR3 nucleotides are TGCGCCAGCAGCCAAGGACAGGGCTCCTATAATTCACCCCTCCACTTT.

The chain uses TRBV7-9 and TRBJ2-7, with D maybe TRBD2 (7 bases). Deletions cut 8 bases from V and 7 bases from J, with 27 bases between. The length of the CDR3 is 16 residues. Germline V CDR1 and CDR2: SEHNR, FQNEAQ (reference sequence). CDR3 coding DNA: TGTGCCAGCGTGGGGGCGGGAGCCCTCTCTTACAATGAGCAGTACTTC. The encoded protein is CASVGAGALSYNEQYF.

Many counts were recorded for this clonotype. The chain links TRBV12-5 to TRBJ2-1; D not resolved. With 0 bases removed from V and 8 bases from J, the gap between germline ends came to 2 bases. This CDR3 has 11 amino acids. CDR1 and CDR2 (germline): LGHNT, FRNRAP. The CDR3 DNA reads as TGTGCTAGTGGTTTGGTATATGAGCAGTTCTTC. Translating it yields CASGLVYEQFF.

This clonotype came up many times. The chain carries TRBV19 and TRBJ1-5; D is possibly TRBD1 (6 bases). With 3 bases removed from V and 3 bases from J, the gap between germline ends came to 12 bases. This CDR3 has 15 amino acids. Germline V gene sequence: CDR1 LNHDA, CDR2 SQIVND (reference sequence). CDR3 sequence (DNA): TGTGCCAGTAGTATGGGGGGGCGGAACAATCAGCCCCAGCATTTT. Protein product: CASSMGGRNNQPQHF.

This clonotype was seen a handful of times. In DNA form, the CDR3 reads TGCGCCAGCAGCCTGACACTCTCCTACGAGCAGTACTTC. It specifies CASSLTLSYEQYF. The J gene is TRBJ2-7, the V gene TRBV10-2, with D hard to call. V dropped 6 bases and J dropped 0 bases, with 9 bases sitting between them. Germline CDR1 is WSHSY and CDR2 is SAAADI. The CDR3 has 13 residues.

CDR3 protein: CASSATGNPNTEAFF. The CDR3 DNA is TGTGCCAGCAGCGCTACAGGGAATCCGAACACTGAAGCTTTCTTT. The chain has TRBV2 and TRBJ1-1, with D perhaps matching TRBD1 (6 bases). With 6 bases removed from V and 1 base from J, the gap between germline ends came to 15 bases. This CDR3 has 15 residues. Germline V gives CDR1 SNHLY, CDR2 FYNNEI.

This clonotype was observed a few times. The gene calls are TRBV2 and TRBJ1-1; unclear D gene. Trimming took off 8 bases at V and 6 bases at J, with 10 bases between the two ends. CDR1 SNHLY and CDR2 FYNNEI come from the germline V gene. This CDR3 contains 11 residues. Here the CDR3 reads CASHDISEAFF. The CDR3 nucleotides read TGTGCCAGCCACGATATTTCTGAAGCTTTCTTT.

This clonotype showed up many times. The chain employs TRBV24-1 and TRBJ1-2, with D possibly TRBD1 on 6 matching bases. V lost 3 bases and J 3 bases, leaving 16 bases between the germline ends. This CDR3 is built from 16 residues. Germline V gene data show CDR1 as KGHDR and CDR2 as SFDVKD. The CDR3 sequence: CATSDTGGGKHYGYTF. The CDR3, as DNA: TGTGCCACCAGTGATACGGGGGGCGGGAAGCACTATGGCTACACCTTC.

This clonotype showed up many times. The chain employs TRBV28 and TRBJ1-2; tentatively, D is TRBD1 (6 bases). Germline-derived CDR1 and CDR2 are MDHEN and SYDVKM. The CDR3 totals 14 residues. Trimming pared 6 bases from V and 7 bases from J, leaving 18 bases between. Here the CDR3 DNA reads TGTGCCAGCAGCCAGGGCAGGGGTTTTTTTGGCTACACCTTC. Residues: CASSQGRGFFGYTF.

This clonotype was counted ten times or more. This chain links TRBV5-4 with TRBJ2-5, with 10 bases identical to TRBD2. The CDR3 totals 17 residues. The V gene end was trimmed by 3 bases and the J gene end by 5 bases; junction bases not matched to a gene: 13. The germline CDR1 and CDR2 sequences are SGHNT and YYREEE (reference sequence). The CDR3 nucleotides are TGTGCCAGCAGCTACGGCGAATCTAGCGGGGGTCCGGAGACCCAGTACTTC. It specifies CASSYGESSGGPETQYF.

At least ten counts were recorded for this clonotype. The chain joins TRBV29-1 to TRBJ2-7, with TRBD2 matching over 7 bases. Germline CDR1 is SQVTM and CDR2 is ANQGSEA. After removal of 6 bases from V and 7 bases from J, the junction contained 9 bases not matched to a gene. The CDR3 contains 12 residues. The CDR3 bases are TGCAGCGTCCGGGGGGTCCGCAGAGAGCAGTACTTC. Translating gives CSVRGVRREQYF.

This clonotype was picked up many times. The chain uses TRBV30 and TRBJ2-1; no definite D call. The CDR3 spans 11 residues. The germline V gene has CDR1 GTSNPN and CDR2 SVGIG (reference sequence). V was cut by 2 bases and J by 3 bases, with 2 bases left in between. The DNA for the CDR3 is TGTGCCTGGAGTTACTACAATGAGCAGTTCTTC. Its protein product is CAWSYYNEQFF.

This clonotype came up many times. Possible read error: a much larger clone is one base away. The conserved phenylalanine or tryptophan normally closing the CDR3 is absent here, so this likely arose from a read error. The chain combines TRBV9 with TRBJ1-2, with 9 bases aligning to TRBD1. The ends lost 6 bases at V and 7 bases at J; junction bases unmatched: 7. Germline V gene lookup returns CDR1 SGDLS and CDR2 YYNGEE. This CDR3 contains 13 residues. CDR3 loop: CASTGTGFSGYTS. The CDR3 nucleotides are TGTGCCAGCACCGGGACAGGGTTCAGTGGCTACACCTCC.

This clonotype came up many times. The CDR3 loop reads CASSEHQNTGELFF. The CDR3 region has the DNA TGTGCCAGCAGTGAGCATCAGAACACCGGGGAGCTGTTTTTT. The gene calls are TRBV6-1 and TRBJ2-2; no clear D. This CDR3 spans 14 amino acids. Trimming took 3 bases from V and 1 from J, leaving 6 bases between them. The germline V gene encodes CDR1 MNHNS and CDR2 SASEGT.

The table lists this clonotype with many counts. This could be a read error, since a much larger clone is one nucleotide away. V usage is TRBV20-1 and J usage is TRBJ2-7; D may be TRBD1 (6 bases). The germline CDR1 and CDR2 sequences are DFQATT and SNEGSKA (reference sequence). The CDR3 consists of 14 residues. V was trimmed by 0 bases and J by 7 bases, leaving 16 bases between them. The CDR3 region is CSARDQLGGPEQYF. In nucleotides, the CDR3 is TGCAGTGCTAGAGATCAGCTTGGGGGCCCAGAGCAGTACTTC.

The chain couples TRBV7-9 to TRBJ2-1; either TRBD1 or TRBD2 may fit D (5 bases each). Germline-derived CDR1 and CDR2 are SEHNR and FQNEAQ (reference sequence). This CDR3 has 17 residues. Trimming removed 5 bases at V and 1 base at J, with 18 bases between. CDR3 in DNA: TGTGCCAGCAGCCAAACCGAGGGGTACAGTTCCTACAATGAGCAGTTCTTC. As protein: CASSQTEGYSSYNEQFF.

CDR3 coding DNA: TGTGCCAGCAGCTCGACTAGCGGGAGGGAAAAACTGTTTTTT. Amino acids: CASSSTSGREKLFF. The V and J genes are TRBV7-9 and TRBJ1-4, with D hard to call. Germline lookup yields CDR1 SEHNR and CDR2 FQNEAQ (reference sequence). This CDR3 is 14 amino acids long. V was trimmed by 4 bases and J by 8 bases, leaving 14 bases between them.

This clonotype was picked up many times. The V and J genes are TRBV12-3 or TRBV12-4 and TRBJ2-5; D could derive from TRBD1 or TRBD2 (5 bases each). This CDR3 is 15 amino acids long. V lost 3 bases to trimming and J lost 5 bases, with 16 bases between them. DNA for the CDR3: TGTGCCAGCAGTTTTTGGGGCCTTGGCGGGGAGACCCAGTACTTC. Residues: CASSFWGLGGETQYF.

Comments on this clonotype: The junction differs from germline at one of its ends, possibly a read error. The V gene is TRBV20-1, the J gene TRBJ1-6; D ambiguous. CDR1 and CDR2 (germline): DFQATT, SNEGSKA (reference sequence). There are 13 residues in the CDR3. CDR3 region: CSAQSSYNSLLHF. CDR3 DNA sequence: TGCAGTGCCCAGAGCTCCTATAATTCACTCCTCCACTTT.

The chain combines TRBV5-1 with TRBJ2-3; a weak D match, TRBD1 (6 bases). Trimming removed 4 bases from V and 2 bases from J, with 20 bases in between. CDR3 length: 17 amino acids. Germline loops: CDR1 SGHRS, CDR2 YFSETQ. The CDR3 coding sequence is TGCGCCAGCAGCAAGGGGCACAGGGATAGGTTCACAGATACGCAGTATTTT. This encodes CASSKGHRDRFTDTQYF.